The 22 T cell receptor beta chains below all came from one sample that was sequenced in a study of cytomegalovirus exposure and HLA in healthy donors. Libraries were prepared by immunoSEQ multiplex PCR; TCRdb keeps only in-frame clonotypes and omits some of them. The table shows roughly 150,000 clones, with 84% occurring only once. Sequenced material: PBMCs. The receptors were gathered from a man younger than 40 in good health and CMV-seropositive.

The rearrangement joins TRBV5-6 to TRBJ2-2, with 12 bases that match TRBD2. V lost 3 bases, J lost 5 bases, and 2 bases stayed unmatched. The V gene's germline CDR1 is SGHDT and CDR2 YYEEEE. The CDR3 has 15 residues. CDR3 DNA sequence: TGTGCCAGCAGCTGGGGGACTAGCGGGACCGGGGAGCTGTTTTTT. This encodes CASSWGTSGTGELFF.

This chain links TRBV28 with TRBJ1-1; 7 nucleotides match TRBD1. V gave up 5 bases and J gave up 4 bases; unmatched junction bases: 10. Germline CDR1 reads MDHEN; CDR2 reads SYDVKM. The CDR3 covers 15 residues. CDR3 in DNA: TGTGCCAGCAGTCCGCCGGACAGGCGGGTCACTGAAGCTTTCTTT. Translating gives CASSPPDRRVTEAFF.

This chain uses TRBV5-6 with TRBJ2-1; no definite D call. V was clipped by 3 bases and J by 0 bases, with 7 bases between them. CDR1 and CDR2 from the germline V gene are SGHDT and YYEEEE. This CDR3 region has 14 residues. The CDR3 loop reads CASSSFSSYNEQFF. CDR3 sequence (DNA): TGTGCCAGCAGCTCCTTTAGCTCCTACAATGAGCAGTTCTTC.

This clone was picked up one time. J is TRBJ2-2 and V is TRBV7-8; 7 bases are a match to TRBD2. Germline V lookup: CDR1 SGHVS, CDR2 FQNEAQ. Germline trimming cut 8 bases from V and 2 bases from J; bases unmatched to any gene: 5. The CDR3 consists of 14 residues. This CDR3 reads CASCVAGNTGELFF. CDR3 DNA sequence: TGTGCCAGCTGCGTAGCGGGCAACACCGGGGAGCTGTTTTTT.

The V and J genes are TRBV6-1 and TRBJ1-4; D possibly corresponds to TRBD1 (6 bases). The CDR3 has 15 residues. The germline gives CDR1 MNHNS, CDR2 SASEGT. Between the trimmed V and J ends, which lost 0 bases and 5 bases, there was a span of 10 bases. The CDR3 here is CASSEAAGQNEKLFF. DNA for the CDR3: TGTGCCAGCAGTGAAGCGGCTGGACAGAATGAAAAACTGTTTTTT.

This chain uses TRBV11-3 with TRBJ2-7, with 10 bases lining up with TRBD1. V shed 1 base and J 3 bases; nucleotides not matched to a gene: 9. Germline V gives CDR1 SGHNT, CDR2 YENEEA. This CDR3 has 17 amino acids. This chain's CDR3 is CASSLAMLDRGNYEQYF. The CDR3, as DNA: TGTGCCAGCAGCTTAGCCATGTTGGACAGGGGGAACTACGAGCAGTACTTC.

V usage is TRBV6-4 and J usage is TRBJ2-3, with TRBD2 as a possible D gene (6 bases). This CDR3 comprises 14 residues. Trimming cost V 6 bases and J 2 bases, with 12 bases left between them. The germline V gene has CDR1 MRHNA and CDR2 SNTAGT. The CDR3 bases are TGTGCCAGCAGCACGGGACTTACCACAGATACGCAGTATTTT. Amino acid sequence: CASSTGLTTDTQYF.

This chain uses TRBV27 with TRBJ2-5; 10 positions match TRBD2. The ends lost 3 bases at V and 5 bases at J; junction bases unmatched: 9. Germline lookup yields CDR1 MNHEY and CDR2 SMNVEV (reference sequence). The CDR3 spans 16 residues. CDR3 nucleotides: TGTGCCAGCAGTTTTACCCTATCGACTAGCGGGGAGACCCAGTACTTC. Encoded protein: CASSFTLSTSGETQYF.

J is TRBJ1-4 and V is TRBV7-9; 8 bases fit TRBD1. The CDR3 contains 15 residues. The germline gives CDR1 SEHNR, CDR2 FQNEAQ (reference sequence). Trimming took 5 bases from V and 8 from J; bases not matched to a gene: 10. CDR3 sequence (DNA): TGTGCCAGCAGCCAATGGGACAGGATCGGAGAAAAACTGTTTTTT. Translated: CASSQWDRIGEKLFF. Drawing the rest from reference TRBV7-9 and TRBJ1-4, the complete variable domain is DTGVSQNPRHKITKRGQNVTFRCDPISEHNRLYWYRQTLGQGPEFLTYFQNEAQLEKSRLLSDRFSAERPKGSFSTLEIQRTEQGDSAMYLCASSQWDRIGEKLFFGSGTQLSVL.

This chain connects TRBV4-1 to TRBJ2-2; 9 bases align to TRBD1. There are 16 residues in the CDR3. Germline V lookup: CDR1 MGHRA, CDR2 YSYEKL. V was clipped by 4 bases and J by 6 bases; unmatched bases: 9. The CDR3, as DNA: TGCGCCAGCAGCCGAGCGACAGGGGGTAGGGCCGGGGAGCTGTTTTTT. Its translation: CASSRATGGRAGELFF.

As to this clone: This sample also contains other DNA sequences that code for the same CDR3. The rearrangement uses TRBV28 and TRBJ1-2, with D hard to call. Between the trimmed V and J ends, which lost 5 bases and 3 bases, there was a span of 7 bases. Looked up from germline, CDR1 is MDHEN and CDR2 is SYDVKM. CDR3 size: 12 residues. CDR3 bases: TGTGCCAGCAGTCTCGGGGACTATGGCTACACCTTC. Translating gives CASSLGDYGYTF.

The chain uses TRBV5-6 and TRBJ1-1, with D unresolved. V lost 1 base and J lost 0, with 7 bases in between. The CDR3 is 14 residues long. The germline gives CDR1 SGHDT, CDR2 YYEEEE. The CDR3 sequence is CASSLYSMNTEAFF. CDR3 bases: TGTGCCAGCAGCTTGTACAGCATGAACACTGAAGCTTTCTTT.

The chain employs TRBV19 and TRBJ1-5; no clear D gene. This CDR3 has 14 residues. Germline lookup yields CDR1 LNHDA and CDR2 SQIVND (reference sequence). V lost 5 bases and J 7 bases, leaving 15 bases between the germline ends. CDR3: CASSLWGVRQPQHF. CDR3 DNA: TGTGCCAGTAGTTTATGGGGAGTAAGGCAGCCCCAGCATTTT.

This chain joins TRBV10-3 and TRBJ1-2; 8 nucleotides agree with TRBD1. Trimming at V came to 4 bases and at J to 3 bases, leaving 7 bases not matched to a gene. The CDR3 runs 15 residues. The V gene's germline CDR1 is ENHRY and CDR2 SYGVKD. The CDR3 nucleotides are TGTGCCATCAGTGTTCTAGGACAGGGCTACTATGGCTACACCTTC. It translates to CAISVLGQGYYGYTF.

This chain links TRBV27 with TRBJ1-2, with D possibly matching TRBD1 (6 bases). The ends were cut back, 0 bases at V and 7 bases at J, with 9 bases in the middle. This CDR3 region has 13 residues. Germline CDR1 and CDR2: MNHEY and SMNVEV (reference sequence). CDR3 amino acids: CASSLSGGVGYTF. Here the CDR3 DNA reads TGTGCCAGCAGTTTATCAGGGGGAGTTGGCTACACCTTC.

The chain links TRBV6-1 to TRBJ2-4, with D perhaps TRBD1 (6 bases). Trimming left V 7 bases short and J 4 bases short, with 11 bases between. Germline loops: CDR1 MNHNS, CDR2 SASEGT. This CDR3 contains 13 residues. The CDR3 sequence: CASNRDEKNIQYF. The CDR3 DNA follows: TGTGCCAGCAACAGGGATGAAAAAAACATTCAGTACTTC.

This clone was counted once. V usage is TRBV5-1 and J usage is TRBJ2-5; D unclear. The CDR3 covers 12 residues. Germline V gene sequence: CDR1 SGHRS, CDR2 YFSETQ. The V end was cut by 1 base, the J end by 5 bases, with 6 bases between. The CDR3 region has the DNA TGCGCCAGCAGCTTGAGCGAGGAGACCCAGTACTTC. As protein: CASSLSEETQYF. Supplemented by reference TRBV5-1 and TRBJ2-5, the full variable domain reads KAGVTQTPRYLIKTRGQQVTLSCSPISGHRSVSWYQQTPGQGLQFLFEYFSETQRNKGNFPGRFSGRQFSNSRSEMNVSTLELGDSALYLCASSLSEETQYFGPGTRLLVL.

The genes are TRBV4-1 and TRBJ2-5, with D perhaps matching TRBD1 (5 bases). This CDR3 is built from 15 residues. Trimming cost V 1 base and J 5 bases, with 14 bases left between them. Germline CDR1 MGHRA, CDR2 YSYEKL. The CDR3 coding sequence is TGCGCCAGCAGCCAAGTGGTTGGGGCCTGGGAGACCCAGTACTTC. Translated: CASSQVVGAWETQYF.

CDR3 in amino acids: CASSSDPTGNSAFF. In DNA, the CDR3 is TGTGCCAGCAGCTCCGACCCAACAGGGAATTCAGCTTTCTTT. The J gene is TRBJ1-1, the V gene TRBV7-2; TRBD1 might be the D (6 bases). Trimming left V 4 bases short and J 10 bases short, with 19 bases between. Germline CDR1 and CDR2: SGHTA and FQGNSA. This CDR3 is built from 14 residues.

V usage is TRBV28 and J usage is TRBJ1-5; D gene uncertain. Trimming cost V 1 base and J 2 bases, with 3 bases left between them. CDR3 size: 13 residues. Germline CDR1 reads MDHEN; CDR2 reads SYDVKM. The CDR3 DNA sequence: TGTGCCAGCAGTTTATTCGGCAATCAGCCCCAGCATTTT. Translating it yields CASSLFGNQPQHF.

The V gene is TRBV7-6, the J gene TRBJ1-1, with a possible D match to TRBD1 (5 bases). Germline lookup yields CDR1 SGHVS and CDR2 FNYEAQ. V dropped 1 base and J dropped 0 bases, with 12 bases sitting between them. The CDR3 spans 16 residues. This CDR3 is CASSLVATAMNTEAFF. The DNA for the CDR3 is TGTGCCAGCAGCTTAGTTGCGACAGCCATGAACACTGAAGCTTTCTTT. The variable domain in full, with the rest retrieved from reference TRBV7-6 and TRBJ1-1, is GAGVSQSPRYKVTKRGQDVALRCDPISGHVSLYWYRQALGQGPEFLTYFNYEAQQDKSGLPNDRFSAERPEGSISTLTIQRTEQRDSAMYRCASSLVATAMNTEAFFGQGTRLTVV.

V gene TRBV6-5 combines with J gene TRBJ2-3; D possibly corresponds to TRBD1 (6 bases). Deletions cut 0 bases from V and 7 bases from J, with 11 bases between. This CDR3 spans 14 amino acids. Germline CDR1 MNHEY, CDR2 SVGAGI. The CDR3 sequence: CASSYSYRANTQYF. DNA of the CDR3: TGTGCCAGCAGTTACTCGTACAGGGCGAATACGCAGTATTTT.